These T cell receptor beta chains were read from a single sample in a study of identical twins. From the 5' RACE reads, TCRdb called clonotypes with MiXCR, one entry per CDR3 protein. The data hold some 500,000 distinct CDR3 sequences, with roughly a fifth observed a single time. The sample was also linked to a second study, of T cells expressing NK-cell markers.

The source material was CD4+ T cells sorted from blood. The origin of the receptors is a woman aged 18-35 years in good health. Each CDR3 is given with its conserved first and last residue. The order of the fields is V gene, clone size, J gene, CDR3 length, D gene, CDR3 DNA, CDR3 protein. D genes are given only for firm matches. The size entry is marked missing in some rows and otherwise reads once, few, many or a size class.

TRBV20-1,few,TRBJ2-7,16,TRBD2,TGCAGTGCTTCCGGACTAGCGGGAGGGATACCCTACGAGCAGTACTTC,CSASGLAGGIPYEQYF
TRBV5-6,NA,TRBJ2-7,13,NA,TGTGCCAGCAGACAGGTTACCACCTACGAGCAGTACTTC,CASRQVTTYEQYF
TRBV6-1,few,TRBJ1-6,14,TRBD1,TGTGCCAGCAGGACCGGGACAGGGACTTCACCCCTCCACTTT,CASRTGTGTSPLHF
TRBV7-2,NA,TRBJ1-4,14,NA,TGTGCCAGCAGCTTTCACGGTGGCAATGAAAAACTGTTTTTT,CASSFHGGNEKLFF
TRBV12-3/TRBV12-4,many,TRBJ1-1,14,NA,TGTGCCACCCTAGCGGGAGCTCCCTACACTGAAGCTTTCTTT,CATLAGAPYTEAFF
TRBV12-3/TRBV12-4,NA,TRBJ1-1,12,NA,TGTGCCAGCAGTTTTTGGGGGGCTGAAGCTTTCTTT,CASSFWGAEAFF
TRBV7-2,NA,TRBJ2-2,13,TRBD2,TGTGCCAGCAGCTGGGGACTAGCCGGGGAGCTGTTTTTT,CASSWGLAGELFF
TRBV20-1,few,TRBJ2-3,15,NA,TGCAGTGCGGCTGCATTAGTGGGCGCCACAGATACGCAGTATTTT,CSAAALVGATDTQYF
TRBV12-3/TRBV12-4,few,TRBJ2-1,16,TRBD2,TGTGCCAGCAGTGGGGGAAAAAGGACTAGTTCCAATGAGCAGTTCTTC,CASSGGKRTSSNEQFF
TRBV5-1,NA,TRBJ2-3,14,TRBD2,TGCGCCAGCAGGAGACTAGCCGCAGCAGATACGCAGTATTTT,CASRRLAAADTQYF
TRBV10-3,NA,TRBJ2-4,15,NA,TGTGCCATCAGTGAGGAGGGGCGCCTAAAAAACATTCAGTACTTC,CAISEEGRLKNIQYF
TRBV29-1,few,TRBJ2-3,14,NA,TGCAGCGTTGAGGGACTCAGGGGCACAGATACGCAGTATTTT,CSVEGLRGTDTQYF
TRBV20-1,NA,TRBJ2-7,11,NA,TGCAGTGCTCTCCGTGACTACGAGCAGTACTTC,CSALRDYEQYF
TRBV7-7,NA,TRBJ2-5,24,TRBD1,TGTGCCAGCAGCTTCGAGACGGATCCCCTCGGGACAGGGACCACCGGTCCATATCAAGAGACCCAGTACTTC,CASSFETDPLGTGTTGPYQETQYF
TRBV6-5,NA,TRBJ1-2,14,NA,TGTGCCAGCAGTTACTCGAACAGTAACTATGGCTACACCTTC,CASSYSNSNYGYTF
TRBV29-1,many,TRBJ2-3,16,NA,TGCAGCGTCCGCCCCCTTAGCGGAGCAGGCACAGATACGCAGTATTTT,CSVRPLSGAGTDTQYF
TRBV20-1,many,TRBJ1-2,11,NA,TGCAGTACCCACACCGACTATGGCTACACCTTC,CSTHTDYGYTF
TRBV20-1,few,TRBJ2-1,14,TRBD2,TGCAGTGCCAACAGCGGGGGGGCCTTCTATGAGCAGTTCTTC,CSANSGGAFYEQFF
TRBV12-3/TRBV12-4,many,TRBJ2-3,14,NA,TGTGCCAGCAGTCCGGGGCGCCGCACAGATACGCAGTATTTT,CASSPGRRTDTQYF
TRBV7-2,few,TRBJ1-5,12,NA,TGTGCCAGCAGCAGTTTTACGGGGTCCCAGCATTTT,CASSSFTGSQHF
TRBV20-1,few,TRBJ2-3,15,NA,TGCAGTGCGCTGTCGGGGGCGGGAAGCACAGATACGCAGTATTTT,CSALSGAGSTDTQYF
TRBV12-3/TRBV12-4,few,TRBJ2-1,14,TRBD2,TGTGCCAGCAGGAACCCGGGAGGTCCCAATGAGCAGTTCTTC,CASRNPGGPNEQFF
TRBV2,once,TRBJ2-7,13,NA,TGTGCCAGCAGTAGTCGGGCGCCCTACGAGCAGTACTTC,CASSSRAPYEQYF
TRBV6-5,few,TRBJ2-2,15,NA,TGTGCCAGCAGCAGGACCGGTGGAGAAAACGGGGAGCTGTTTTTT,CASSRTGGENGELFF
TRBV7-2,few,TRBJ2-3,16,TRBD2,TGTGCCAGCAGCCTCCGGACTAGCGGGAGTTTAGATACGCAGTATTTT,CASSLRTSGSLDTQYF
TRBV30,few,TRBJ2-2,16,NA,TGTGCCTGGGCAGCCACGGGGGTCTCGAACACCGGGGAGCTGTTTTTT,CAWAATGVSNTGELFF
TRBV7-2,NA,TRBJ2-3,11,NA,TGTACCAGCAGCCCGAGAGATACGCAGTATTTT,CTSSPRDTQYF
TRBV6-2/TRBV6-3,few,TRBJ2-1,16,TRBD2,TGTGCCAGCTGGGCCATAAGCGGGAGCTCCTACAATGAGCAGTTCTTC,CASWAISGSSYNEQFF
TRBV20-1,NA,TRBJ1-2,9,NA,TGCAGTGCGCCCTATGGCTACACCTTC,CSAPYGYTF
TRBV7-2,few,TRBJ1-2,15,TRBD1,TGTGCCAGCAGCAGCTGGGACAGGGCACGGCATGGCTACACCTTC,CASSSWDRARHGYTF
TRBV9,NA,TRBJ2-1,15,TRBD2,TGTGCCAGCAGCGATAGCGGGGATCTCTACAATGAGCAGTTCTTC,CASSDSGDLYNEQFF
TRBV5-1,few,TRBJ2-3,16,TRBD2,TGCGCCAGCAGTCAAGGACTAGCGGGGGTCACAGATACGCAGTATTTT,CASSQGLAGVTDTQYF
TRBV12-3/TRBV12-4,few,TRBJ2-2,14,NA,TGTGCCAGCAGTTTTTTCGGGAGCACCGGGGAGCTGTTTTTT,CASSFFGSTGELFF
TRBV5-1,NA,TRBJ2-5,14,NA,TGCGCCAGCAGCTTGGGGACAGCGGAAGAGACCCAGTACTTC,CASSLGTAEETQYF
TRBV5-6,NA,TRBJ2-2,15,NA,TGTGCCAGCAGCTTGGATTTAGGGTTTCAACGGGAGCTGTTTTTT,CASSLDLGFQRELFF
TRBV20-1,NA,TRBJ2-5,16,TRBD2,TGCAGTGCTAGAGTCTCAGCGGGGGGGCACCAGGAGACCCAGTACTTC,CSARVSAGGHQETQYF
TRBV7-9,NA,TRBJ2-7,13,NA,TGTGCCAGCAGCATAAGTCGGCGGTACGAGCAGTACTTC,CASSISRRYEQYF
TRBV5-6,few,TRBJ2-6,16,NA,TGTGCCAGCACCCGGGGGTTCCTCTCTGGGGCCAACGTCCTGACTTTC,CASTRGFLSGANVLTF
TRBV5-6,NA,TRBJ2-7,14,NA,TGTGCCAGCAGCTTGTACGGGGGAGGCTACGAGCAGTACTTC,CASSLYGGGYEQYF
TRBV7-8,NA,TRBJ2-3,17,TRBD2,TGTGCCAGCAGCGACCTACTAGCGGGAGCCTCCACAGATACGCAGTATTTT,CASSDLLAGASTDTQYF
TRBV7-6,NA,TRBJ2-6,18,TRBD2,TGTGCCAGCAGCTTTCGGTCTAGCGGGGGCTCTGGGGCCAACGTCCTGACTTTC,CASSFRSSGGSGANVLTF
TRBV6-1,few,TRBJ1-2,13,NA,TGTGCCAGCAGCCTGGAGGCAGGGGCTGGCTACACCTTC,CASSLEAGAGYTF
TRBV18,few,TRBJ2-7,17,NA,TGTGCCAGCTCACCACCGAACCAGGGAGCCTTCTCCTACGAGCAGTACTTC,CASSPPNQGAFSYEQYF
TRBV7-2,NA,TRBJ2-7,16,NA,TGTGCCAGCAGCTTAGACAGGGGACTTTCGACCTACGAGCAGTACTTC,CASSLDRGLSTYEQYF
TRBV20-1,few,TRBJ2-7,13,NA,TGCAGTGCGCGTACCACAGGTCCAAGCGAGCAGTACTTC,CSARTTGPSEQYF
TRBV12-3/TRBV12-4,few,TRBJ1-1,15,NA,TGTGCCAGCAGTTTACGGGGCCCGATGATTGCTGAAGCTTTCTTT,CASSLRGPMIAEAFF